The clone carrying this T cell receptor beta chain was recorded many times. The record originates from a study of T cells after yellow fever vaccination. This CDR3 has 15 residues. Germline lookup yields CDR1 DFQATT and CDR2 SNEGSKA (reference sequence). The V and J ends lost 2 bases and 1 base respectively, with 12 bases between them. For TCR, cDNA came from 5'RACE template switching, which added a universal primer site and UMIs. From the 5' RACE reads, TCRdb called clonotypes with MiXCR, one entry per CDR3 protein. The sample has more than 75,000 distinct CDR3 sequences, about 8.2% seen once. This chain connects TRBV20-1 to TRBJ2-1; perhaps TRBD1 as D (7 bases). The material sequenced was CD8+ T cells not binding an NS4B(214-222) dextramer, sorted from PBMCs, taken around 15 days after the first yellow fever vaccination. The TCR originated in a man younger than 30 who received the YFV17D yellow fever vaccine. This CDR3 is CSARFSGGSYNEQFF. For the CDR3, the DNA is TGCAGTGCTAGATTCTCAGGGGGGTCCTACAATGAGCAGTTCTTC.